This TCR beta chain was identified during a study of blood T cells in healthy people across ages. Study-wide points: Donor CMV status, an unknown factor, possibly confounded changes in expanded clonotypes. A greater number of naive CD4+ cells and higher diversity distinguished long-lived donors from aged donors.

Investigators took about 10 milliliters of peripheral blood from every donor. A second 7 to 11 cycle PCR used barcoded and J-beta primers. Every sample produced at least 2.5 million CDR3-containing paired-end reads. Using its own MiXCR run on the 5' RACE reads, TCRdb lists one record per CDR3 protein. The sample contains fewer than 2,000,000 distinct CDR3 sequences, roughly a third of which appear only once. The V and J ends lost 3 bases and 0 bases respectively, with 12 bases between them. From germline, CDR1 is SEHNR and CDR2 FQNEAQ (reference sequence). CDR3 size: 16 residues. Of note for this clonotype: As yet, its antigen is unknown.

The sequenced sample was blood. The receptor was derived from a woman aged 25 to 39 in good health. The J gene is TRBJ1-5, the V gene TRBV7-9; unclear D gene. In DNA form, the CDR3 reads TGTGCCAGCAGCTTGGACGAGGTATCTAGCAATCAGCCCCAGCATTTT. The encoded protein is CASSLDEVSSNQPQHF.